The 14 T cell receptor beta chains listed next were all sequenced from one sample in a study of shared clonotypes between healthy human individuals. TCRdb keeps only in-frame clones here, not all; method: immunoSEQ multiplex PCR. The sample carries 2 million to 2.5 million clones, 90% to 95% recorded once. Material for sequencing was naive CD4+ T cells sorted from blood. Subset reported: CD45RA+ positively selected. These receptors came from a man between 18 and 35 years old in good health.

J is TRBJ2-7 and V is TRBV4-2; 7 bases line up with TRBD1. Germline trimming cut 5 bases from V and 3 bases from J; bases unmatched to any gene: 10. Germline lookup yields CDR1 LGHNA and CDR2 YNFKEQ. The CDR3 is made up of 15 amino acids. CDR3 coding DNA: TGTGCCAGCAGCTCTCCTGACAGGGCCGACTACGAGCAGTACTTC. It codes for CASSSPDRADYEQYF.

The chain uses TRBV5-1 and TRBJ2-5, with D unresolved. V dropped 1 base and J dropped 3 bases, with 4 bases sitting between them. CDR3 length equals 12 residues. Germline lookup yields CDR1 SGHRS and CDR2 YFSETQ. The CDR3: CASSLIEETQYF. The CDR3 DNA sequence: TGCGCCAGCAGCTTGATCGAAGAGACCCAGTACTTC.

This clone was counted once. This chain uses TRBV11-2 with TRBJ2-5; TRBD1 agrees at 10 bases. This CDR3 is built from 14 residues. Trimming removed 5 bases from V and 3 bases from J; junction bases left unmatched: 3. From germline, CDR1 is SGHAT and CDR2 FQNNGV. Here the CDR3 DNA reads TGTGCCAGCAGCACAGGGACAGGGGAAGAGACCCAGTACTTC. Protein sequence: CASSTGTGEETQYF.

The V call is TRBV19, the J call TRBJ1-3, with D tentatively TRBD1 (6 bases). The CDR3 length is 14 residues. CDR1 and CDR2 from the germline V gene are LNHDA and SQIVND (reference sequence). Trimming took off 3 bases at V and 3 bases at J, with 9 bases between the two ends. The CDR3 spells CASSIGGLGNTIYF. The CDR3 nucleotides read TGTGCCAGTAGTATTGGGGGGCTTGGAAACACCATATATTTT.

In nucleotides, the CDR3 is TGTGCCAGCAGCTTGGTGGCAGGGTGGAACACCGGGGAGCTGTTTTTT. Its translation: CASSLVAGWNTGELFF. The chain is built from TRBV5-4 and TRBJ2-2; TRBD1 might be the D (5 bases). This CDR3 is 16 amino acids long. V was trimmed by 0 bases and J by 1 base, leaving 10 bases between them. CDR1 is SGHNT and CDR2 is YYREEE in the germline V gene (reference sequence).

The chain is built from TRBV5-5 and TRBJ2-7, with no clear D. Germline V CDR1 and CDR2: SGHKS, YYEKEE (reference sequence). The CDR3 runs 15 residues. V dropped 2 bases and J dropped 0 bases, with 12 bases sitting between them. CDR3 nucleotides: TGTGCCAGCAGCTTAGAAAGGGTATCCTCCTACGAGCAGTACTTC. Translated: CASSLERVSSYEQYF.

The chain has TRBV7-9 and TRBJ1-4; weak D call: TRBD1 (5 bases). Trimming pared 6 bases from V and 7 bases from J, leaving 15 bases between. In germline, CDR1 is SEHNR, CDR2 FQNEAQ (reference sequence). This CDR3 has 14 amino acids. As DNA, the CDR3 is TGTGCCAGCAGTCAAGGGGCAGGGTTTGAAAAACTGTTTTTT. It codes for CASSQGAGFEKLFF. The full variable domain, in which reference TRBV7-9 and TRBJ1-4 provide the parts outside the CDR3, is DTGVSQNPRHKITKRGQNVTFRCDPISEHNRLYWYRQTLGQGPEFLTYFQNEAQLEKSRLLSDRFSAERPKGSFSTLEIQRTEQGDSAMYLCASSQGAGFEKLFFGSGTQLSVL.

The chain uses TRBV4-1 and TRBJ1-2; D is undetermined. Germline assignment: CDR1 MGHRA and CDR2 YSYEKL. V was cut by 1 base and J by 2 bases, with 11 bases left in between. This CDR3 region has 15 residues. The CDR3: CASSQAWTDNYGYTF. The CDR3 DNA sequence: TGCGCCAGCAGCCAAGCTTGGACGGACAACTATGGCTACACCTTC.

The CDR3 nucleotides read TGTGCCAGTAGTACAACCGGTTTTAGATCGGTATCTGGAAACACCATATATTTT. Translating it yields CASSTTGFRSVSGNTIYF. The chain couples TRBV19 to TRBJ1-3, with D hard to call. V lost 4 bases to trimming and J lost 1 base, with 20 bases between them. Germline CDR1 and CDR2: LNHDA and SQIVND (reference sequence). CDR3 length: 18 amino acids.

The chain uses TRBV28 and TRBJ2-5; 9 bases align to TRBD2. The CDR3 is 15 amino acids. Germline-derived CDR1 and CDR2 are MDHEN and SYDVKM. Trimming removed 6 bases from V and 2 bases from J; junction bases left unmatched: 7. The CDR3 spells CASSPLAGSQETQYF. CDR3 sequence (DNA): TGTGCCAGCAGCCCCCTAGCGGGGTCTCAAGAGACCCAGTACTTC.

The chain carries TRBV28 and TRBJ2-6; 8 bases fit TRBD2. Losses at the gene ends were 7 bases for V and 0 bases for J; bases not matched to a gene: 11. Germline V gene sequence: CDR1 MDHEN, CDR2 SYDVKM. CDR3 length: 18 amino acids. The CDR3 sequence is CASTSRGEIISGANVLTF. CDR3 nucleotides: TGTGCCAGCACTTCGCGGGGGGAAATAATCTCTGGGGCCAACGTCCTGACTTTC.

The V gene is TRBV9, the J gene TRBJ1-3; 10 bases line up with TRBD1. The V gene end was trimmed by 2 bases and the J gene end by 8 bases; junction bases not matched to a gene: 7. Germline V CDR1 and CDR2: SGDLS, YYNGEE. The CDR3 runs to 15 residues. The CDR3 DNA follows: TGTGCCAGCAGCGTGGAGACAGGGGGCTCGGACACCATATATTTT. It specifies CASSVETGGSDTIYF.

The V and J genes are TRBV19 and TRBJ1-2; 10 bases agree with TRBD1. CDR3 size: 16 residues. The trim removed 5 bases at V and 4 bases at J, leaving 10 bases unmatched. Germline V gives CDR1 LNHDA, CDR2 SQIVND (reference sequence). The CDR3 is CASSSHPGQGTYGYTF. Here the CDR3 DNA reads TGTGCCAGTAGTTCCCACCCGGGACAGGGGACCTATGGCTACACCTTC.

The chain links TRBV10-3 to TRBJ2-7; 13 bases map to TRBD2. The germline V gene has CDR1 ENHRY and CDR2 SYGVKD. Germline trimming cut 6 bases from V and 6 bases from J; bases unmatched to any gene: 14. This CDR3 comprises 17 residues. The CDR3: CAISENPLGTSGVEQYF. In DNA, the CDR3 is TGTGCCATCAGCGAAAACCCTCTCGGGACTAGCGGGGTCGAGCAGTACTTC.